One sample yielded the 10 T cell receptor beta chains listed below, sequenced in a study of T-cell reconstitution after alpha-beta-depleted transplantation in children. Unique molecular identifiers were used to barcode this TCRbeta library. TCRdb passed the PCR reads through MiXCR, listing each CDR3 protein once. This table holds 350,000 to 400,000 distinct CDR3 sequences, about a fifth found once. This material consisted of PBMCs from the stem cell graft donor, taken from the stem cell graft. Receptors originate from a human donor who donated a stem cell graft to a child with acute myeloid leukemia.

This rearrangement joins TRBV28 to TRBJ2-5; 12 nucleotides line up with TRBD2. Germline values: CDR1 MDHEN, CDR2 SYDVKM. The V segment lost 6 bases and the J segment 5 bases; nucleotides outside the gene matches: 7. This CDR3 has 15 residues. CDR3 sequence: CASSPSLAGGETQYF. The CDR3 coding sequence is TGTGCCAGCAGCCCCTCCCTAGCGGGAGGGGAGACCCAGTACTTC. Complete variable domain (other parts from reference TRBV28 and TRBJ2-5): DVKVTQSSRYLVKRTGEKVFLECVQDMDHENMFWYRQDPGLGLRLIYFSYDVKMKEKGDIPEGYSVSREKKERFSLILESASTNQTSMYLCASSPSLAGGETQYFGPGTRLLVL.

This clonotype showed up many times. This chain joins TRBV12-3 or TRBV12-4 and TRBJ2-3, with a tentative D call TRBD2 (6 bases). This CDR3 is 16 amino acids long. The V and J ends lost 2 bases and 4 bases respectively, with 16 bases between them. CDR3 nucleotides: TGTGCCAGCAGTTTATGGGATGGCGGGACCGCAGATACGCAGTATTTT. Its translation is CASSLWDGGTADTQYF.

This clonotype occurred many times. V is TRBV9 and J is TRBJ2-1; D call uncertain. This CDR3 comprises 14 residues. Germline V lookup: CDR1 SGDLS, CDR2 YYNGEE. V lost 0 bases and J 7 bases, leaving 11 bases between the germline ends. CDR3 nucleotides: TGTGCCAGCAGCGTAGAGGCTAGGTGGAATGAGCAGTTCTTC. The encoded protein is CASSVEARWNEQFF.

CDR3 coding DNA: TGCAGCGTTGAAGATCGGCAAGTTTATGAGCAGTTCTTC. This codes for CSVEDRQVYEQFF. The V gene is TRBV29-1, the J gene TRBJ2-1; unclear D gene. Germline loops: CDR1 SQVTM, CDR2 ANQGSEA. V shed 0 bases and J shed 8 bases, with 11 bases lying between them. The CDR3 is 13 amino acids.

The chain has TRBV12-3 or TRBV12-4 and TRBJ2-2; no definite D call. The CDR3 is 12 residues long. The V end was cut by 9 bases, the J end by 4 bases, with 9 bases between. The CDR3 loop is CASPGRTGELFF. The CDR3 DNA reads TGTGCCAGTCCAGGCCGCACCGGGGAGCTGTTTTTT.

This clonotype was found a few times. The chain links TRBV10-1 to TRBJ2-1; no reliable D call. Germline V gene data show CDR1 as WNHNN and CDR2 as SYGVQD (reference sequence). Trimming cost V 2 bases and J 5 bases, with 13 bases left between them. This CDR3 has 15 residues. The CDR3 DNA follows: TGCGCCAGCAGTGAGACAAGGCCCCTCGACAATGAGCAGTTCTTC. This translates into CASSETRPLDNEQFF.

This rearrangement joins TRBV28 to TRBJ2-3, with D possibly being TRBD2 (5 bases). Between the trimmed V and J ends, which lost 3 bases and 0 bases, there was a span of 10 bases. This CDR3 is built from 15 residues. Germline V gene data show CDR1 as MDHEN and CDR2 as SYDVKM. CDR3 DNA sequence: TGTGCCAGCAGTTTGGGCGGGCAAAGCACAGATACGCAGTATTTT. This encodes CASSLGGQSTDTQYF. The complete variable domain, with remaining parts taken from reference TRBV28 and TRBJ2-3, reads DVKVTQSSRYLVKRTGEKVFLECVQDMDHENMFWYRQDPGLGLRLIYFSYDVKMKEKGDIPEGYSVSREKKERFSLILESASTNQTSMYLCASSLGGQSTDTQYFGPGTRLTVL.

The V call is TRBV7-9, the J call TRBJ2-3; TRBD1 agrees at 7 bases. CDR3 length: 14 residues. After removal of 2 bases from V and 5 bases from J, the junction contained 4 bases not matched to a gene. Germline CDR1 and CDR2: SEHNR and FQNEAQ (reference sequence). CDR3 sequence reads: CASSLTSGGDTQYF. The CDR3 nucleotides are TGTGCCAGCAGCTTAACCTCAGGGGGAGATACGCAGTATTTT.

The chain uses TRBV12-3 or TRBV12-4 and TRBJ2-7, with TRBD1 as a possible D gene (6 bases). CDR3 length: 14 residues. Trimming left V 5 bases short and J 3 bases short, with 14 bases between. CDR3: CASSPRGISYEQYF. The CDR3 bases are TGTGCCAGCAGTCCAAGGGGGATAAGCTACGAGCAGTACTTC.

Many counts were recorded for this clonotype. The chain combines TRBV7-9 with TRBJ2-5, with D unresolved. V lost 5 bases and J lost 0, with 10 bases in between. The CDR3 is made up of 14 amino acids. CDR1 SEHNR and CDR2 FQNEAQ come from the germline V gene (reference sequence). CDR3 sequence reads: CASSPNRYQETQYF. CDR3 coding DNA: TGTGCCAGCAGCCCGAATAGGTACCAAGAGACCCAGTACTTC.